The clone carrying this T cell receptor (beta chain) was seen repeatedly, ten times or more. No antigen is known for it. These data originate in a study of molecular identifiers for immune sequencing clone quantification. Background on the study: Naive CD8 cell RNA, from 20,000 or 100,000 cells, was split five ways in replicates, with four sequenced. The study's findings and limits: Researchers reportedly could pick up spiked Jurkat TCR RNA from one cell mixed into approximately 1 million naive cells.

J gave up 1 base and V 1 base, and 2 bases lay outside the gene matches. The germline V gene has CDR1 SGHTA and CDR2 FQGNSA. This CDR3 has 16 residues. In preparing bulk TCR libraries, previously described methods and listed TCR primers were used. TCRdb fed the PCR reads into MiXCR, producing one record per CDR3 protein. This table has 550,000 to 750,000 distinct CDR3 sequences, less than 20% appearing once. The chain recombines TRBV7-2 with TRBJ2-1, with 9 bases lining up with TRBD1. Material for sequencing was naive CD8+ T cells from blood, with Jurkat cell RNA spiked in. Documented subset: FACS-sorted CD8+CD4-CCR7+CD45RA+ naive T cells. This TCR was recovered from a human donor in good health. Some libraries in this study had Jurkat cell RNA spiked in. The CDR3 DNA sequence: TGTGCCAGCAGCTTAGATGGGACAGGGTCCTACAATGAGCAGTTCTTC. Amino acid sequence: CASSLDGTGSYNEQFF.